This T cell receptor beta chain was sequenced during a study of human T cells and chemical hapten exposure. The length of the CDR3 is 15 residues. CDR1 is SGHTS and CDR2 is YDEGEE in the germline V gene. The V end was cut by 10 bases, the J end by 4 bases, with 23 bases between. Sample time point: patch test 1, 2 weeks after DPC sensitization. Described treatment: therapeutic diphenylcyclopropenone sensitization with weekly scalp DPC. From the RACE reads, TCRdb called clonotypes with MiXCR, one entry per CDR3 protein. The sample contains approximately 110,000 distinct CDR3 sequences, approximately 10% of which appear only once.

The material sequenced was whole blood, taken in connection with sensitization to the hapten diphenylcyclopropenone (DPC). This chain connects TRBV5-8 to TRBJ1-1, with a tentative D call TRBD1 (6 bases). The clonotype originates from a woman aged 40 to 49 with alopecia areata. Some clones in this sample may be carry-over from other donors' samples. CDR3 sequence (DNA): TGTGCCGCGGGGGTTGAGTGGGGGCCGGGCACTGAAGCTTTCTTT. Protein: CAAGVEWGPGTEAFF.